This record looks at one T cell receptor beta chain sequence and its context. Its antigen is unknown. The junction does not match germline at one end; this may be a read error. Amplification of TCR beta CDR3 regions used RNA as the template. The HTBI primer set drove a first-round RT-PCR of the TCR CDR3. One entry per CDR3 protein results from TCRdb running MiXCR on the multiplex PCR reads. The table records 300,000 to 400,000 distinct CDR3 sequences, 15% to 20% of them present only once. Looked up from germline, CDR1 is SGHRS and CDR2 is YFSETQ. The CDR3 contains 14 residues. The sample is drawn from a study of T cells in Graves' hyperthyroidism and ophthalmopathy. Study overall: Peripheral blood was drawn at first diagnosis, prior to all treatment.

When ophthalmopathy did not progress within 18 months, Graves' hyperthyroidism was considered stable. With a duration under 2 months, the hyperthyroidism was newly diagnosed in patients aged 18 to 65. Study outcomes and limitations: Within blood appeared most thyroid clonotypes that had expanded above 0.001.

This TCR derives from a woman aged 45-65 years with Graves' hyperthyroidism. What was sequenced was blood. The chain combines TRBV5-1 with TRBJ1-3, with D hard to call. CDR3 amino acids: CASSLSGAGNTIYF. CDR3 DNA: TGTGCCAGCAGCTTATCTGGGGCTGGAAACACCATATATTTT.